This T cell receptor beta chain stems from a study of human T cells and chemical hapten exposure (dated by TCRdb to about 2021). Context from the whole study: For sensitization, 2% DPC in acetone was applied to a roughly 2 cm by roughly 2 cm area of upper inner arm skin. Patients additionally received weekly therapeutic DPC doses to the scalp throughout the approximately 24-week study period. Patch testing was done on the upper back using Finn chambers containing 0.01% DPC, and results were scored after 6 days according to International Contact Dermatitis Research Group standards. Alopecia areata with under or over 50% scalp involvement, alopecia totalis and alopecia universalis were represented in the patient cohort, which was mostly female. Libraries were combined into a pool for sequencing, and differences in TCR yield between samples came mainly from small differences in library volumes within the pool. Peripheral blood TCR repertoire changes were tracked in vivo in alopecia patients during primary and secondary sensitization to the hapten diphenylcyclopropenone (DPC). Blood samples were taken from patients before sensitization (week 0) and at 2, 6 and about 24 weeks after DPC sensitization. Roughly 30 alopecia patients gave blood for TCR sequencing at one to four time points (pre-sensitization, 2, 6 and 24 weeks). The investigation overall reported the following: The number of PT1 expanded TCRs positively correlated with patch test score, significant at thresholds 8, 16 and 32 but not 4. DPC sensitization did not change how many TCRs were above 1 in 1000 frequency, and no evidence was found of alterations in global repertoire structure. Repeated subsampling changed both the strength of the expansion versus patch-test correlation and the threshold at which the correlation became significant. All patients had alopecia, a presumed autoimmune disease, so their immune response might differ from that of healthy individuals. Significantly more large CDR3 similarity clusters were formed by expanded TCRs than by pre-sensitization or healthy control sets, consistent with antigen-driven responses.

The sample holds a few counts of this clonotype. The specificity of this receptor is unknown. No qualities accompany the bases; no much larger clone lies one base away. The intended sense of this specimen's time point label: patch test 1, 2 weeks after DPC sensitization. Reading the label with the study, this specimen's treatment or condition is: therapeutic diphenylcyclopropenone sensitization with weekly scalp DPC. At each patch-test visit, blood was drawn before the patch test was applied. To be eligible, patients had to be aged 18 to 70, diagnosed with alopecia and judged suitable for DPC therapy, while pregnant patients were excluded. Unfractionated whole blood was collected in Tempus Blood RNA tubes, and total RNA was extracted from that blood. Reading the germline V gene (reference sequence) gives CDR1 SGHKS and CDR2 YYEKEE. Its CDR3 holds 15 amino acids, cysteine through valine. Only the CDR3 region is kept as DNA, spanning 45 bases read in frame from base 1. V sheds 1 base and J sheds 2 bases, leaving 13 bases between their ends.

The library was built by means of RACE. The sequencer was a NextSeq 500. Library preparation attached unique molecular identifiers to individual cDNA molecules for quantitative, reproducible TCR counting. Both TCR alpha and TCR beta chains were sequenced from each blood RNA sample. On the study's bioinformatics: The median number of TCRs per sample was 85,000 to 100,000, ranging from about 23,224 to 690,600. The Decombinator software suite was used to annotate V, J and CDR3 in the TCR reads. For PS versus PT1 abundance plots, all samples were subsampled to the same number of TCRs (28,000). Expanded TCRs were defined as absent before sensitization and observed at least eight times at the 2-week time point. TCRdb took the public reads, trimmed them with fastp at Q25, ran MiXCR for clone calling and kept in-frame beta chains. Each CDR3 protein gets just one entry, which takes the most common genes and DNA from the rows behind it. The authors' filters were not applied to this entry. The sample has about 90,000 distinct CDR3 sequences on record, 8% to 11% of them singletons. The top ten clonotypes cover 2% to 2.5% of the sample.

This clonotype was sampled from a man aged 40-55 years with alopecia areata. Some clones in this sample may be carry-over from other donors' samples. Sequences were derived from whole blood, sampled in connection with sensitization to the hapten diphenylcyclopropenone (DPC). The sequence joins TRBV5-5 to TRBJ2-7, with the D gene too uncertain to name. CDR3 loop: CASSLLESPPYEQYV. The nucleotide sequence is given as TGTGCCAGCAGCTTGTTAGAATCCCCCCCCTACGAGCAGTACGTC.